This TCR beta chain came from a study of CD8+CD57+ T cells in acquired aplastic anemia. TCR beta VDJ and CDR3 profiles were obtained from a genomic DNA template. TCRdb re-called the reads through MiXCR, storing one row per CDR3 protein. This sample yields hundreds of thousands of distinct CDR3 sequences, of which under 50% are seen a single time; 15% to 20% belongs to the top ten. This clonotype was observed many times. Antigen: not known. Notes on the study in general: Overlapping CD8+ CDR3 repertoires of patients and controls contained around 30 shared sequences.

All patients picked for sequencing had shown, by flow cytometry, an expansion of CD8+CD57+ cells. This CDR3 comprises 15 residues. Germline CDR1 and CDR2: MGHRA and YSYEKL. V lost 3 bases, J lost 4 bases, and 16 bases lay in between. This rearrangement joins TRBV4-1 to TRBJ2-7; D may match TRBD1 or TRBD2 (5 bases each). The receptor was isolated from a human donor with aplastic anemia. The specimen was sorted CD4+, CD8+, or CD8+CD57+ T cells (not recorded which) from PBMCs. DNA of the CDR3: TGCGCCAGCAGCCATTCCCGGGATTCAGGGTACGAGCAGTACTTC. Translation: CASSHSRDSGYEQYF.